Included here is one T cell receptor beta chain sequence, with context. Its specificity is not known. This specimen belongs to a study of cytomegalovirus exposure and HLA in healthy donors. Study conclusions and caveats: The study flagged 150 to 200 TCR beta chains as cytomegalovirus-associated.

Assay: immunoSEQ multiplex PCR; the TCRdb copy retains only in-frame clones and omits some. The sample consists of some 350,000 clones, 75% to 90% of them appearing once. The germline V gene encodes CDR1 MNHEY and CDR2 SMNVEV (reference sequence). The CDR3 consists of 15 residues. The V gene lost 3 bases and the J gene lost 4 bases, with 12 bases spanning the gap. The sequenced sample consisted of PBMCs. This chain uses TRBV27 with TRBJ2-2; D is perhaps TRBD2 (5 bases). The TCR originated in a woman under 40 in good health and CMV-seropositive. The CDR3 protein is CASSFGISGTGELFF. The CDR3 nucleotides read TGTGCCAGCAGTTTCGGGATAAGTGGCACCGGGGAGCTGTTTTTT.